A selection of T cell receptor beta chains follows, all from one sample in a study of cytomegalovirus exposure and HLA in healthy donors. TCRdb keeps only in-frame clones here, not all; method: immunoSEQ multiplex PCR. This repertoire shows about 110,000 clones, 81% found once; its top ten account for less than 2.5%. The sample comprised PBMCs. Source of these receptors: a woman younger than 45 in good health and CMV-seronegative. CDR3s include the opening cysteine and the closing phenylalanine or tryptophan. D genes are given only for firm matches. Expanded clones are given a class, and other clones once, few, many or no size at all.

j_call cdr3_length clone_size v_call d_call cdr3_aa cdr3_nt
TRBJ2-7 16 - TRBV4-1 TRBD2 CASSLTAGTSSYEQYF TGCGCCAGCAGCCTAACTGCCGGGACTAGCTCCTACGAGCAGTACTTC
TRBJ2-7 14 - TRBV6-6 TRBD1 CASIDGQGSYEQYF TGTGCCAGCATTGACGGACAGGGATCCTACGAGCAGTACTTC
TRBJ2-7 13 - TRBV7-2 - CASSLDNPYEQYF TGTGCCAGCAGCCTAGACAACCCCTACGAGCAGTACTTC
TRBJ1-1 12 few TRBV10-3 - CAIGLMNTEAFF TGTGCCATTGGACTGATGAACACTGAAGCTTTCTTT
TRBJ2-3 16 - TRBV6-4 TRBD1 CASSETGGNFADTQYF TGTGCCAGCAGTGAGACAGGGGGTAATTTTGCAGATACGCAGTATTTT
TRBJ2-5 14 - TRBV4-1 - CASSQVQRQETQYF TGCGCCAGCAGCCAAGTCCAGCGCCAAGAGACCCAGTACTTC
TRBJ2-1 16 - TRBV9 - CASSPHHVLRYNEQFF TGTGCCAGCAGCCCCCACCACGTCCTTAGATACAATGAGCAGTTCTTC
TRBJ2-4 13 - TRBV6-1 TRBD1 CASRDDRGNIQYF TGTGCCAGCAGAGACGACAGGGGAAACATTCAGTACTTC
TRBJ2-5 15 once TRBV11-2 TRBD2 CASSPRTRRRETQYF TGTGCCAGCAGCCCCCGGACTAGGCGGCGCGAGACCCAGTACTTC
TRBJ1-2 14 few TRBV18 - CASSPGGDHYGYTF TGTGCCAGCTCACCGGGAGGGGATCACTATGGCTACACCTTC
TRBJ2-7 13 - TRBV29-1 TRBD1 CSVGDRGSSEQYF TGCAGCGTTGGTGACAGGGGGTCGTCTGAGCAGTACTTC
TRBJ2-3 17 - TRBV7-2 TRBD2 CASSLGSGTSGGDTQYF TGTGCCAGCAGCTTAGGAAGCGGGACTAGCGGGGGAGATACGCAGTATTTT
TRBJ2-7 14 - TRBV10-3 - CAISESPDSYEQYF TGTGCCATCAGTGAGTCCCCGGACAGCTACGAGCAGTACTTC
TRBJ2-1 15 - TRBV6-5 - CASSYLPGNTNEQFF TGTGCCAGCAGTTACCTTCCCGGGAACACAAATGAGCAGTTCTTC
TRBJ1-2 13 few TRBV10-3 - CAIHAGGEGGYTF TGTGCCATCCATGCGGGGGGAGAGGGCGGCTACACCTTC
TRBJ2-3 16 once TRBV7-8 TRBD2 CASSRMAMGGSDTQYF TGTGCCAGCAGCCGCATGGCAATGGGGGGGTCAGATACGCAGTATTTT
TRBJ2-3 16 - TRBV5-1 TRBD2 CASSSRLATSTDTQYF TGCGCCAGCAGCTCGAGACTAGCGACTAGCACAGATACGCAGTATTTT
TRBJ2-1 14 - TRBV6-6 - CASSYRGANNEQFF TGTGCCAGCAGTTACCGGGGGGCGAACAATGAGCAGTTCTTC
TRBJ2-3 14 once TRBV9 - CASSVAASVDTQYF TGTGCCAGCAGCGTAGCGGCTAGCGTTGATACGCAGTATTTT
TRBJ1-1 14 - TRBV6-1 TRBD1 CASSGDRVYTEAFF TGTGCCAGCAGTGGGGACAGGGTATACACTGAAGCTTTCTTT
TRBJ2-7 12 - TRBV10-3 - CAISEESYEQYF TGTGCCATCAGTGAGGAGTCCTACGAGCAGTACTTC
TRBJ1-1 13 - TRBV9 - CASSVAVSGEAFF TGTGCCAGCAGCGTAGCTGTTTCAGGTGAAGCTTTCTTT
TRBJ2-2 16 - TRBV5-1 - CASSSTGYSNTGELFF TGCGCCAGCAGCTCCACAGGTTATTCGAACACCGGGGAGCTGTTTTTT
TRBJ2-5 15 - TRBV5-1 TRBD2 CASSFSGRARETQYF TGCGCCAGCAGTTTTAGCGGGAGGGCCCGAGAGACCCAGTACTTC
TRBJ1-3 17 - TRBV7-9 TRBD1 CSSSFPPRGYTGNTIYF TGTTCCAGCAGCTTTCCACCCAGGGGGTATACTGGAAACACCATATATTTT